This TCR beta chain was recovered during a study of cytomegalovirus exposure and HLA in healthy donors. Across the whole study: Sequencing of 150 million to 200 million T cells in an earlier analysis found more than 100 million unique TCR beta sequences.

PCR used 60 Vbeta primers and 13 Jbeta primers. TCRdb keeps only in-frame clones here, not all; method: immunoSEQ multiplex PCR. The table shows fewer than 150,000 clones, with roughly 70% occurring only once. Study-wide points: Cytomegalovirus status was reportedly diagnosed by the classifier with high specificity and sensitivity. Specificity of three CMV-associated chains for CMV antigens was verified in vitro. The investigators catalogued 180 or so TCR beta chains as cytomegalovirus-associated.

V was shortened by 5 bases and J by 4 bases, with 14 bases between the two germline ends. Per germline, CDR1 SGHTA and CDR2 FQGNSA. The CDR3 contains 14 residues. There are a few counts of this clone. No antigen is known for it. The material sequenced was PBMCs. The TCR sequence derives from a young man in good health and CMV-seropositive. The chain is built from TRBV7-2 and TRBJ1-2, with D perhaps TRBD1 (6 bases). CDR3 residues: CASSATGTSYGYTF. CDR3 nucleotide sequence: TGTGCCAGCAGCGCCACCGGGACATCCTATGGCTACACCTTC.